The 4 T cell receptor beta chains below all came from one sample that was sequenced in a study of CD8+CD57+ T cells in acquired aplastic anemia. All patients picked for sequencing had shown, by flow cytometry, an expansion of CD8+CD57+ cells. CDR3 and TCR beta VDJ profiling relied on a genomic DNA template. TCRdb re-called the reads with MiXCR, one entry per CDR3 protein. Of roughly 280,000 distinct CDR3 sequences in the sample, about 50% were seen once. The sample was sorted CD4+, CD8+, or CD8+CD57+ T cells (not recorded which) from PBMCs. Receptors were obtained from a human donor with aplastic anemia.

The chain couples TRBV2 to TRBJ1-2, with D possibly matching TRBD1 (5 bases). The germline CDR1 and CDR2 sequences are SNHLY and FYNNEI. The CDR3 spans 14 residues. V lost 6 bases and J lost 5, with 16 bases in between. CDR3 sequence: CASRTGAFGYGYTF. CDR3 nucleotides: TGTGCCAGCAGAACCGGGGCCTTCGGTTATGGCTACACCTTC.

The chain carries TRBV2 and TRBJ2-5; either TRBD1 or TRBD2 may fit D (5 bases each). CDR1 is SNHLY and CDR2 is FYNNEI in the germline V gene. The CDR3 has 13 amino acids. With 7 bases removed from V and 4 bases from J, the gap between germline ends came to 13 bases. The CDR3 DNA sequence: TGTGCCAGCACCTCCGGGACGCCAGAGACCCAGTACTTC. Protein: CASTSGTPETQYF.

J is TRBJ2-7 and V is TRBV2; D gene uncertain. CDR1 SNHLY and CDR2 FYNNEI come from the germline V gene. V was clipped by 2 bases and J by 4 bases, with 6 bases between them. The CDR3 runs 12 residues. CDR3 residues: CASSESVYEQYF. Here the CDR3 DNA reads TGTGCCAGCAGTGAATCGGTATACGAGCAGTACTTC.

This clonotype has at least ten counts. V gene TRBV19 combines with J gene TRBJ1-1; no clear D gene. Trimming cost V 2 bases and J 1 base, with 8 bases left between them. Germline V gene lookup returns CDR1 LNHDA and CDR2 SQIVND (reference sequence). The CDR3 length is 14 residues. For the CDR3, the DNA is TGTGCCAGTAGTATAAGGGTACGGAACACTGAAGCTTTCTTT. Its translation is CASSIRVRNTEAFF.